What follows describes a single TCR beta chain. The data belong to a study of blood T cell repertoires in COVID-19. Original processing methods: Estimation of nucleated cell counts relied on the amplification of reference gene primers. This table comes from immunoSEQ multiplex PCR, and its TCRdb copy is limited to in-frame clones, with some not included. That table furnishes V, J and clone size, whereas the DNA furnished D and trimming. The data contain about 160,000 clones, about 85% of them singletons. V was clipped by 4 bases and J by 4 bases; unmatched bases: 7. The CDR3 covers 15 residues. Germline CDR1 reads MNHEY; CDR2 reads SVGEGT.

The receptor was derived from a human donor with acute or convalescent COVID-19. The donor label of this sample is uncertain. The sequenced sample consisted of peripheral blood. The chain is built from TRBV6-2 or TRBV6-3 and TRBJ1-2; TRBD1 agrees at 9 bases. CDR3 DNA: TGTGCCAGCAGTTCCCGGGACAGGGCAACCTATGGCTACACCTTC. This translates into CASSSRDRATYGYTF.